This entry describes one T cell receptor (beta chain). Its antigen is not yet known. It has no much larger one-base neighbor in the sample; base qualities were not kept. The cohort was made up of approximately 670 healthy bone marrow donors. All cohort members were sampled while nominally healthy, although unrecorded immune exposures were likely present. Of the roughly 720 cohort members, roughly 300 had positive CMV serostatus and 350 to 450 had negative CMV serostatus, and CMV serostatus was not recorded for the donor. Every donor gave a peripheral blood sample, and the peripheral blood mononuclear cells from that sample were used for TCR beta sequencing. The Qiagen DNeasy Blood Extraction Kit was used to extract genomic DNA from the blood cell samples. This sample is part of a study of cytomegalovirus exposure and HLA in healthy donors (TCRdb year 2017). General notes on the study: An earlier analysis of about 560 of the donors reported 276 Gb of sequence data and around 110 million unique TCR beta sequences obtained from roughly 170 million T cells. About 280 gigabases of sequencing data and approximately 84 million unique TCR sequences were included in an early release covering several hundred HLA-typed donors. Of the 350 to 450 genotyped donors, roughly 80% fell in the genetic ancestry cluster associated with self-reported Caucasian donors. The study aimed to test whether signatures of past pathogen exposure could be identified by cataloging public T cell receptors. The study profiled the T cell repertoires of under 850 subjects by immunosequencing and related them to cytomegalovirus serostatus. Besides the first cohort of more than 650 subjects, a separate validation cohort made up of 120 or so different subjects was used. High-throughput TCR immunosequencing, statistical association of individual TCRs with disease status, and machine learning were combined to predict cytomegalovirus infection status. In a later analysis, previously published TCR beta repertoires from 666 donors were re-analyzed and high-resolution HLA genotyping was added so that TCR occurrence patterns could be studied. The later analysis used no new phenotypic data to find candidate immune exposures, relying instead on TCR beta sequences and their occurrence across donors. In an earlier analysis of roughly 580 of the donors, high-throughput TCR beta sequencing was used to judge whether each TCR beta V gene segment behaved as functional or pseudogenic. Alongside the repertoire data, information on donor age, sex, ethnicity and CMV serostatus was compiled. Genome-wide SNP genotypes for about three fifths of the roughly 700 donors were used in a later genetic analysis, which treated that subset as a discovery cohort. Every repertoire in the discovery cohort had been generated on one and the same sequencing platform. Class I and class II HLA loci were covered by the typing at four-digit resolution. Typing coverage differed by locus: A, B, C, DRB1 and DQB1 were typed in roughly 620-630 donors, DQA1 in 522, DPA1 in around 610, and DPB1 in roughly 470. Because of strong linkage in the cohort, five DR-DQ haplotypes were treated as single units for association and clustering. Among 398 genotyped donors of the cohort, an average of approximately 240,000 unique TCR beta nucleotide sequences were sequenced per donor, around 20% of them non-productive. The study at large found these results: Across donors, most TCR sequences were observed very rarely, whereas some public TCRs were present in many individuals. Linkage disequilibrium might explain the correlated functional status among segregating V segments, but an unknown experimental factor could not be excluded. Most CMV-associated TCR beta chains appeared to be HLA-restricted in a later analysis, and the HLA associations seemed to be driven largely by CMV exposure. A few of the identified cytomegalovirus-associated TCR beta chains were confirmed in vitro to be specific for cytomegalovirus antigens. Broadly in line with IMGT annotations, most TCR beta V segments showed up in productive rearrangements about 87% or about 30% of the time in an earlier analysis of approximately 600 of the donors. Immune exposure information for the cohort was limited to CMV serostatus. In a later analysis, the rate of TCR association differed among HLA loci, with DRB1 alleles having the most associated TCRs and HLA-C alleles having the fewest. Assigning TCR associations to individual alleles was difficult when HLA alleles, especially DR and DQ, strongly co-occurred. Some 15 rarely observed V segments, including chromosome 9 orphons, were excluded from the earlier analysis of about 500 of the donors because counts were too low. Roughly uniform sequencing depth across donors was assumed in presence/absence analyses, although this assumption may not hold. Compared with the approximately 600-donor mean, donors in an Asian-associated ancestry cluster had fewer N-insertions in productive TCRs, according to a later genetic analysis. Several of the top co-occurrence clusters appeared to be linked to parvovirus B19, influenza, CMV and Epstein-Barr virus, according to a later analysis. A cluster of highly shared sequence variants was judged likely to represent a technical artifact of the sequencing pipeline. The authors suggested that the approach could potentially be extended to other disease states and immunological phenotypes. In both the original and validation cohorts, the classifier was reported to diagnose cytomegalovirus status with high specificity and sensitivity. Specific HLA alleles were associated with over 15,000 TCR beta sequences at a false discovery rate of 0.05 in a later analysis. An association between a missense DCLRE1C variant and V-gene and J-gene trimming of TCR beta chains was found in a later genetic analysis and replicated in an independent cohort. In a later analysis, HLA-associated TCR beta chains showed more clonal expansion and lower generation probabilities than non-associated chains that were equally common. Because some donors lacked HLA typing at each locus, the association tests relied only on the typed subset. The cohort was sequenced for TCR beta chains only, and without alpha or paired-chain data the features that could be detected were limited. A further reported finding was that TCR beta sequences accurately predicted the HLA-A and HLA-B alleles for most subjects in the first cohort. The study listed around 160 TCR beta chains as associated with cytomegalovirus.

Libraries were prepared through the immunoSEQ multiplex PCR assay. A mixture of 60 forward primers for TCR Vbeta segments and 13 reverse primers for TCR Jbeta segments was used in the multiplex PCR. The CDR3 region of rearranged TCR beta genes was amplified from genomic DNA by a multiplex PCR assay. The amplified TCR beta libraries were sequenced on the Illumina HiSeq System as 87-base-pair reads. The paper's processing steps were these. A later analysis tallied around 80 million unique TCR beta chains across the 550 to 850 repertoires, and approximately 11 million of those chains were shared by two or more donors. Raw reads were error-corrected and collapsed into unique sequences by a nearest-neighbor algorithm in which closely related sequences were merged to remove PCR and sequencing errors. Alignment of CDR3 sequences to IMGT reference sequences was used to assign V, D and J gene segments. Each retained sequence needed at least a six-nucleotide match to both a V gene segment and a J gene segment. Rearrangements were called productive when the CDR3 lacked stop codons and stayed in frame with V and J; all others were non-productive. CDR3 was defined by IMGT convention, running from the second conserved V-encoded cysteine to the conserved J-encoded phenylalanine. Sequences without an unambiguous match to a single V gene segment were excluded from the earlier analysis of approximately 560 of the donors. In an earlier analysis of 450 to 750 of the donors, a V segment was called functional when productive rearrangements were above 56.7%, and segregating when the standard deviation between donors exceeded 5%. To diagnose cytomegalovirus status from the catalog of TCR beta chain sequences, a statistical classification framework was built. In a later analysis, TCR nucleotide sequences were compared against IMGT/GENE-DB human TR gene sequences so that V and J genes could be assigned. A later analysis assigned CDR3 sequences and most-parsimonious VDJ recombination scenarios with the TCRdist pipeline. A later analysis defined each TCR beta chain by its CDR3 amino acid sequence plus V-gene family, and excluded reads lacking a unique V-gene family. To address suspected cross-contamination and a sequencing artifact, a later analysis removed a few hundred highly shared, low-generation-probability nucleotide sequences. For each public chain, a later analysis derived a clonal expansion index from normalized ranks of inferred template counts within each repertoire. A later analysis computed generation probabilities with a VDJ recombination model fitted to out-of-frame rearrangements, and checked the results against IGoR. In a later analysis, hypergeometric tests were used to score TCR-TCR, TCR-HLA and TCR-CMV co-occurrence, with a repertoire-size bias correction applied to TCR pairs. In a later analysis, false discovery rates were estimated by permuting HLA or CMV assignments 20 times. A later analysis grouped co-occurring TCRs with DBSCAN, adding TCRdist sequence similarity when clustering within HLA-allele-positive subsets. Co-occurrence clustering excluded repertoires with fewer than 30,000 or more than 120,000 public chains, plus five with anomalous nucleotide sharing. In its TCRdb copy, this immuneACCESS table keeps in-frame sequences only and misses some clones. Where compared with another copy, unresolved V genes explain less than half of these, and the others have no known cause. The V and J calls and clone size come from that table; D and trimming were worked out from the DNA. In all, the sample holds under 250,000 clones, and about 84% of those were seen once. The leading ten clones occupy about 1.2% of the sample.

Sample: PBMCs. This clonotype was obtained from a human donor in good health.

The DNA is as follows: TGTGCCAGCAGCATCAGGAACACTGAAGCTTTCTTT. Its coded protein is CASSIRNTEAFF. Rearrangement joined TRBV21-1 to TRBJ1-1; TRBD1, as called in the table, went unchecked against the DNA. TRBV21-1 is a pseudogene locus. From the cysteine through the phenylalanine, the CDR3 covers 12 amino acids. The kept DNA is CDR3 alone, 36 bases in frame from the first base.